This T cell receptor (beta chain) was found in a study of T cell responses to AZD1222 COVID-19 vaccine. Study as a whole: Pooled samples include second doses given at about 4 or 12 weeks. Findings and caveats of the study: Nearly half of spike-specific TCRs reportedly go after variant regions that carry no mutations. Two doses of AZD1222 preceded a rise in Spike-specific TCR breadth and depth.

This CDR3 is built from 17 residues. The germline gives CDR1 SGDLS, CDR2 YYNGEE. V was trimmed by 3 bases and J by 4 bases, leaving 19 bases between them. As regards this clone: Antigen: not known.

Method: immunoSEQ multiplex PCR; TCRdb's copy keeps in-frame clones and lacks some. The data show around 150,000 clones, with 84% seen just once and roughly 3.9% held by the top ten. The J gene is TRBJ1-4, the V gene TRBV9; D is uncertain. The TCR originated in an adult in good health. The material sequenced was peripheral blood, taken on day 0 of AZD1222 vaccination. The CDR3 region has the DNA TGTGCCAGCAGCGCAGGCCCTCAGACGGCCCGTAATGAAAAACTGTTTTTT. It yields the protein CASSAGPQTARNEKLFF.